Each of the 32 T cell receptor beta chains below was sequenced from the same sample in a study of OX40 agonist ivuxolimab in advanced cancers. Libraries were prepared by immunoSEQ multiplex PCR; TCRdb keeps only in-frame clonotypes and omits some of them. Of around 84,000 clones listed, 94% are singletons. The source was CD4+ or CD8+ T cells sorted from blood, collected in a trial of the OX40 agonist ivuxolimab. These receptors came from an adult with an advanced solid tumor such as melanoma, head and neck, liver or kidney cancer.

Worth noting for this clone: A junction boundary mismatches the germline segment, possibly from a read error. The chain uses TRBV7-7 and TRBJ2-6, with D possibly being TRBD1 or TRBD2 (6 bases each). Germline CDR1 and CDR2: SSHAT and FNYEAQ (reference sequence). CDR3 size: 20 residues. The DNA for the CDR3 is TGTGCTAGCAGCCTCTATTCCGGGAGCCCGGGGGCCTCTGGGGCCAACGTCCTGACTTTC. This codes for CASSLYSGSPGASGANVLTF.

The chain couples TRBV25-1 to TRBJ1-5; 8 bases are a match to TRBD1. This CDR3 has 11 residues. In germline, CDR1 is MGHDK, CDR2 SYGVNS. V shed 4 bases, J shed 12 bases, and the junction held 2 bases outside the gene matches. Here the CDR3 reads CASSGRGLQHF. In DNA form, the CDR3 reads TGTGCCAGCAGTGGCAGGGGGCTCCAGCATTTT.

J is TRBJ2-1 and V is TRBV4-2, with TRBD2 identical over 11 bases. After removal of 4 bases from V and 3 bases from J, the junction contained 2 bases not matched to a gene. Germline CDR1 reads LGHNA; CDR2 reads YNFKEQ. This CDR3 region has 15 residues. The CDR3 loop is CASSPGTSGYNEQFF. CDR3 DNA: TGTGCCAGCAGCCCTGGGACTAGCGGCTACAATGAGCAGTTCTTC.

The chain joins TRBV7-6 to TRBJ2-5; D might be TRBD1 or TRBD2, each matching 5 bases. Germline CDR1 SGHVS, CDR2 FNYEAQ. Trimming pared 8 bases from V and 1 base from J, leaving 20 bases between. CDR3 length: 16 residues. The CDR3 protein is CASRRTPGTVQETQYF. The CDR3 nucleotides read TGTGCCAGCCGACGGACACCCGGGACGGTCCAAGAGACCCAGTACTTC. Using reference TRBV7-6 and TRBJ2-5 for the parts outside the CDR3, the full variable domain is GAGVSQSPRYKVTKRGQDVALRCDPISGHVSLYWYRQALGQGPEFLTYFNYEAQQDKSGLPNDRFSAERPEGSISTLTIQRTEQRDSAMYRCASRRTPGTVQETQYFGPGTRLLVL.

The J gene is TRBJ2-5, the V gene TRBV13; perhaps TRBD1 as D (6 bases). Matching the DNA end better, TRBJ2-7 makes the J call doubtful. CDR3 length equals 14 residues. Germline V lookup: CDR1 PRHDT, CDR2 FYEKMQ (reference sequence). CDR3: CASSGQTRSYEQYF. As DNA, the CDR3 is TGTGCCAGCAGCGGACAGACTCGTTCCTACGAGCAGTACTTC.

This clone has a single count. The rearrangement uses TRBV11-2 and TRBJ2-7; D possibly corresponds to TRBD2 (6 bases). This CDR3 region has 14 residues. The germline V gene has CDR1 SGHAT and CDR2 FQNNGV. Trimming took 5 bases from V and 3 from J, leaving 14 bases between them. CDR3 sequence (DNA): TGTGCCAGCAGCATAAGCGGGCCCTTCTACGAGCAGTACTTC. Its protein product is CASSISGPFYEQYF.

The chain joins TRBV7-8 to TRBJ1-4; no firm D call. The germline V gene has CDR1 SGHVS and CDR2 FQNEAQ. The V and J ends lost 5 bases and 1 base respectively, with 8 bases between them. The CDR3 is made up of 14 amino acids. As DNA, the CDR3 is TGTGCCAGCAGCAGGCCCGGAACTAATGAAAAACTGTTTTTT. Protein sequence: CASSRPGTNEKLFF.

The chain has TRBV6-5 and TRBJ2-1; tentatively, D is TRBD1 or TRBD2 (5 bases each). This CDR3 region has 14 residues. V lost 8 bases to trimming and J lost 10 bases, with 21 bases between them. Germline assignment: CDR1 MNHEY and CDR2 SVGAGI. The CDR3 nucleotides are TGTGCCAGCTCCCATCCGGGACGCCACGGAGAGCAGTTCTTC. This gives the protein CASSHPGRHGEQFF.

The rearrangement links TRBV6-6 to TRBJ2-2; 9 nucleotides agree with TRBD1. CDR1 and CDR2 (germline): MNHNY, SVGAGI (reference sequence). The CDR3 length is 16 residues. Losses at the gene ends were 2 bases for V and 4 bases for J; bases not matched to a gene: 5. Written as DNA, the CDR3 is TGTGCCAGCAGTTACGTGGGACAGGGACCCACCGGGGAGCTGTTTTTT. Amino acid sequence: CASSYVGQGPTGELFF.

J is TRBJ2-3 and V is TRBV9; 7 bases fit TRBD1. Germline V gives CDR1 SGDLS, CDR2 YYNGEE. The CDR3 runs to 15 residues. After removal of 3 bases from V and 0 bases from J, the junction contained 4 bases not matched to a gene. The CDR3 loop is CASSATGMSTDTQYF. Written as DNA, the CDR3 is TGTGCCAGCAGCGCGACAGGGATGAGCACAGATACGCAGTATTTT.

The CDR3 nucleotides read TGTGCCACCAGCAGAGACCGCAGGGGGTCTTACGAGCAGTACTTC. Encoded protein: CATSRDRRGSYEQYF. The gene calls are TRBV15 and TRBJ2-7; TRBD1 matches at 7 bases. Per germline, CDR1 LNHNV and CDR2 YYDKDF (reference sequence). V lost 0 bases to trimming and J lost 4 bases; unmatched junction nucleotides: 6. The CDR3 spans 15 residues. Full variable domain (outside the CDR3, taken from reference TRBV15 and TRBJ2-7): DAMVIQNPRYQVTQFGKPVTLSCSQTLNHNVMYWYQQKSSQAPKLLFHYYDKDFNNEADTPDNFQSRRPNTSFCFLDIRSPGLGDTAMYLCATSRDRRGSYEQYFGPGTRLTVT.

The chain recombines TRBV4-1 with TRBJ2-1; D possibly matches TRBD1 or TRBD2 (5 bases each). Trimming pared 4 bases from V and 7 bases from J, leaving 17 bases between. Looked up from germline, CDR1 is MGHRA and CDR2 is YSYEKL. The CDR3 runs to 15 residues. The CDR3 DNA sequence: TGCGCCAGCAGCCGCCCTCGGGGAAGGGGTAATGAGCAGTTCTTC. Its protein product is CASSRPRGRGNEQFF.

This chain joins TRBV19 and TRBJ2-3, with TRBD2 as a possible D gene (5 bases). Germline loops: CDR1 LNHDA, CDR2 SQIVND (reference sequence). There are 14 residues in the CDR3. Between the trimmed V and J ends, which lost 10 bases and 6 bases, there was a span of 20 bases. The CDR3 nucleotides are TGTGCCACTGAGAAAAACGCGGGTTGGGATACGCAGTATTTT. Translated: CATEKNAGWDTQYF.

This rearrangement joins TRBV9 to TRBJ1-2; unclear D gene. The CDR3 contains 13 residues. In germline, CDR1 is SGDLS, CDR2 YYNGEE. V lost 0 bases and J lost 10, with 13 bases in between. CDR3 loop: CASSVVIWSHYTF. The CDR3 DNA sequence: TGTGCCAGCAGCGTAGTTATTTGGAGCCACTACACCTTC.

The V and J genes are TRBV29-1 and TRBJ2-5; D is tentatively TRBD1 or TRBD2 (6 bases each). Per germline, CDR1 SQVTM and CDR2 ANQGSEA. V was clipped by 6 bases and J by 4 bases, with 18 bases between them. The CDR3 sequence is 14 residues long. The CDR3, as DNA: TGCAGCGTCCGAGGGGGGTTTTTGGCAGAGACCCAGTACTTC. It specifies CSVRGGFLAETQYF.

This chain joins TRBV30 and TRBJ2-1; D gene uncertain. Germline V gives CDR1 GTSNPN, CDR2 SVGIG (reference sequence). V lost 0 bases and J lost 9, with 15 bases in between. The CDR3 has 14 residues. DNA for the CDR3: TGTGCCTGGAGTGTACCGATTGGGCCCCTTGAGCAGTTCTTC. Its protein is CAWSVPIGPLEQFF.

The rearrangement joins TRBV13 to TRBJ2-5; 14 positions match TRBD2. With the DNA end fitting TRBJ2-7 better, the J assignment may be wrong. CDR1 and CDR2 (germline): PRHDT, FYEKMQ (reference sequence). The CDR3 is made up of 17 amino acids. CDR3: CASSLRGLAGEYYEQYF. CDR3 nucleotide sequence: TGTGCCAGCAGCTTACGGGGACTAGCGGGAGAATACTACGAGCAGTACTTC.

V and J are TRBV7-9 and TRBJ2-3; D gene uncertain. CDR3 length: 12 amino acids. V was cut by 5 bases and J by 4 bases, with 7 bases left in between. CDR1 is SEHNR, CDR2 FQNEAQ, per germline (reference sequence). The CDR3 protein is CASSPSADTQYF. The DNA of the CDR3 is TGTGCCAGCAGCCCTTCGGCAGATACGCAGTATTTT.

The chain links TRBV7-2 to TRBJ2-4; D is uncertain. Trimming took 2 bases from V and 2 from J, leaving 10 bases between them. The CDR3 runs to 15 residues. Per germline, CDR1 SGHTA and CDR2 FQGNSA. The CDR3 here is CASSLLWGTKNIQYF. The CDR3 DNA follows: TGTGCCAGCAGCTTACTATGGGGTACCAAAAACATTCAGTACTTC.

This sequence joins TRBV14 and TRBJ1-2; tentatively, D is TRBD1 (6 bases). The CDR3 extends over 15 amino acids. CDR1 is SGHDN and CDR2 is FVKESK in the germline V gene. Trimming cost V 0 bases and J 8 bases, with 16 bases left between them. The CDR3 is CASSQDSTGRGGYTF. CDR3 sequence (DNA): TGTGCCAGCAGCCAAGATTCGACAGGCCGGGGCGGCTACACCTTC.

CDR3 sequence (DNA): TGTGCCAGCAGCGACGAAGCGTCAAATTTGCAGCCGCCGGGGGAAGCTTTCTTT. Amino acids: CASSDEASNLQPPGEAFF. This chain connects TRBV14 to TRBJ1-1; D is ambiguous. The CDR3 totals 18 residues. Trimming removed 5 bases at V and 8 bases at J, with 30 bases between. Germline CDR1 and CDR2: SGHDN and FVKESK. Variable domain in full (rest from reference TRBV14 and TRBJ1-1): EAGVTQFPSHSVIEKGQTVTLRCDPISGHDNLYWYRRVMGKEIKFLLHFVKESKQDESGMPNNRFLAERTGGTYSTLKVQPAELEDSGVYFCASSDEASNLQPPGEAFFGQGTRLTVV.

CDR3 sequence: CASSVGGFNQPQHF. The CDR3, as DNA: TGTGCCAGCAGCGTGGGGGGGTTTAATCAGCCCCAGCATTTT. The chain has TRBV9 and TRBJ1-5, with D possibly TRBD1 on 5 matching bases. The V end lost 2 bases, the J end lost 4 bases, and 10 bases lay between the germline ends. CDR3 length equals 14 residues. Germline V gene sequence: CDR1 SGDLS, CDR2 YYNGEE.

This chain uses TRBV6-1 with TRBJ2-3, with 9 positions matching TRBD2. The CDR3 has 16 residues. Looked up from germline, CDR1 is MNHNS and CDR2 is SASEGT. With V trimmed by 2 bases and J by 4 bases, 7 bases remained unmatched. The DNA for the CDR3 is TGTGCCAGCAGTGAATGGGGCGGGAGGGACCCAGATACGCAGTATTTT. Its translation: CASSEWGGRDPDTQYF.

V and J are TRBV2 and TRBJ2-5, with 12 bases identical to TRBD1. Germline CDR1 SNHLY, CDR2 FYNNEI. V lost 5 bases and J lost 4; bases outside the gene matches: 5. The CDR3 length is 15 residues. The CDR3 region is CASSRGQGAGETQYF. The CDR3 DNA reads as TGTGCCAGCAGTAGGGGACAGGGGGCAGGAGAGACCCAGTACTTC.

This clone was recorded once. The chain joins TRBV9 to TRBJ2-7; no clear D gene. Trimming took off 4 bases at V and 6 bases at J, with 20 bases between the two ends. This CDR3 comprises 15 residues. Germline lookup yields CDR1 SGDLS and CDR2 YYNGEE. The CDR3 DNA follows: TGTGCCAGCAGCTTAGGGCCCAACCCCTCTCTCGAGCAGTACTTC. This gives the protein CASSLGPNPSLEQYF. Based on the CDR3 plus reference TRBV9 and TRBJ2-7, the full variable domain is DSGVTQTPKHLITATGQRVTLRCSPRSGDLSVYWYQQSLDQGLQFLIQYYNGEERAKGNILERFSAQQFPDLHSELNLSSLELGDSALYFCASSLGPNPSLEQYFGPGTRLTVT.

The gene calls are TRBV7-3 and TRBJ2-1; D is unresolved. Deletions cut 3 bases from V and 0 bases from J, with 12 bases between. The CDR3 spans 16 residues. The germline CDR1 and CDR2 sequences are SGHTA and FQGTGA. The CDR3 DNA is TGTGCCAGCAGCTTCCCCCAGACTCGCTCCTACAATGAGCAGTTCTTC. It codes for CASSFPQTRSYNEQFF.

The chain carries TRBV4-3 and TRBJ2-7; D is undetermined. The V gene lost 0 bases and the J gene lost 0 bases, with 9 bases spanning the gap. The CDR3 covers 15 residues. Germline CDR1 reads LGHNA; CDR2 reads YSLEER. DNA of the CDR3: TGCGCCAGCAGCCAAGATGTACACAGCTCCTACGAGCAGTACTTC. As protein: CASSQDVHSSYEQYF.

The chain links TRBV5-6 to TRBJ2-1; D is unclear. The CDR3 loop spans 14 amino acids. Between the trimmed V and J ends, which lost 4 bases and 3 bases, there was a span of 11 bases. From germline, CDR1 is SGHDT and CDR2 YYEEEE. Here the CDR3 reads CASSPGINYNEQFF. For the CDR3, the DNA is TGTGCCAGCAGCCCGGGCATCAACTACAATGAGCAGTTCTTC.

The rearrangement links TRBV2 to TRBJ2-5, with 10 bases fitting TRBD2. J was trimmed by 1 base and V by 5 bases; bases with no gene match: 7. The CDR3 sequence is 16 residues long. The germline CDR1 and CDR2 sequences are SNHLY and FYNNEI. The CDR3 region has the DNA TGTGCCAGCAGTCCTGGACTAGCGGAGCCCCAAGAGACCCAGTACTTC. It yields the protein CASSPGLAEPQETQYF.

This chain connects TRBV9 to TRBJ2-2; 7 bases align to TRBD1. J gave up 3 bases and V 4 bases, and 0 bases lay outside the gene matches. This CDR3 spans 13 amino acids. Per germline, CDR1 SGDLS and CDR2 YYNGEE. Here the CDR3 DNA reads TGTGCCAGCAGCACAGGGGACACCGGGGAGCTGTTTTTT. Translated, it gives CASSTGDTGELFF.

V and J are TRBV1 and TRBJ2-3; the D call TRBD2 from the table was never checked on the DNA. TRBV1 is noted as a pseudogene. This CDR3 spans 18 amino acids. CDR3 sequence (DNA): TGCACCAGCGTTCCCTTAGGTAGGCGGATAATAACCACAGATACGCAGTATTTT. As protein: CTSVPLGRRIITTDTQYF.

The CDR3 coding sequence is TGTGCCAGCCAAGGAGCCGACCTTAACTACAATGAGCAGTTCTTC. It is translated as CASQGADLNYNEQFF. This rearrangement joins TRBV13 to TRBJ2-1, with D unresolved. Looked up from germline, CDR1 is PRHDT and CDR2 is FYEKMQ (reference sequence). This CDR3 is built from 15 residues. Between the trimmed V and J ends, which lost 8 bases and 3 bases, there was a span of 17 bases.